Listed here is a single T cell receptor beta chain. The antigen is not known. These data belong to a study of cytomegalovirus exposure and HLA in healthy donors. Broader study findings: Analyses of presence/absence relied on an assumption of roughly uniform sequencing depth across donors. In vitro experiments confirmed that a few CMV-associated chains were specific for CMV antigens. Excluded: some indistinguishable V segments such as TRBV6-2 and TRBV6-3.

The PCR used 60 Vbeta and 13 Jbeta primers. The data were produced by immunoSEQ multiplex PCR, yet TCRdb's version contains in-frame clones alone and is incomplete. Counted here are more than 85,000 clones, about 80% occurring once; the ten biggest clones make up 2% to 2.5%. Trimming took 4 bases from V and 5 from J, leaving 13 bases between them. Germline loops: CDR1 SGHNT, CDR2 YYREEE (reference sequence). This CDR3 region has 13 residues. This chain links TRBV5-4 with TRBJ2-7; D is possibly TRBD1 (6 bases). The sample was PBMCs. The clonotype originates from a man in his thirties or forties in good health and CMV-seronegative. The CDR3: CASSAQGLDEQYF. As DNA, the CDR3 is TGTGCCAGCAGCGCACAGGGTCTAGACGAGCAGTACTTC.